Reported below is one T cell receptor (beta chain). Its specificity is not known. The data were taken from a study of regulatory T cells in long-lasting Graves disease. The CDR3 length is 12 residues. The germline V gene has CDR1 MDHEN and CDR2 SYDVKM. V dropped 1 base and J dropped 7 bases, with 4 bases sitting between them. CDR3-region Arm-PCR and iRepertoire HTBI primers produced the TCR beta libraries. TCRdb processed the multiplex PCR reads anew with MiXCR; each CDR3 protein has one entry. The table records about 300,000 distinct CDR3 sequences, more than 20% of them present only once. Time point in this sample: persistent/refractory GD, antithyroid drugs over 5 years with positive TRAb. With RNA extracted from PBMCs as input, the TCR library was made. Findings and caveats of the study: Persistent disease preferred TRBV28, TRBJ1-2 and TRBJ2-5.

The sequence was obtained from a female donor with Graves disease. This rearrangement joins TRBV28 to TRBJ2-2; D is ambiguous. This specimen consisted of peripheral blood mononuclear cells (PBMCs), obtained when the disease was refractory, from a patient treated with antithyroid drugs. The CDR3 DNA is TGTGCCAGCAGTTTATACGGCGGGGAGCTGTTTTTT. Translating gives CASSLYGGELFF.